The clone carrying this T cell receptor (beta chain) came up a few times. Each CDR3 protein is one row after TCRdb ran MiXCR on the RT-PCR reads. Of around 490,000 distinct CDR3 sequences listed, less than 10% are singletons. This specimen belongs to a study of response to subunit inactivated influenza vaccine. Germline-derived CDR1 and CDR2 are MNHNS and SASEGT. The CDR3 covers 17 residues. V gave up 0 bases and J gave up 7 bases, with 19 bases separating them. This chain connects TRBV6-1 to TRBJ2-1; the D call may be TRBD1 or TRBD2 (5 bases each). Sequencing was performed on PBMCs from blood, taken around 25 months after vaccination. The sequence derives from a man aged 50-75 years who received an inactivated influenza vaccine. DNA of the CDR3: TGTGCCAGCAGTGAAGCGCGAGGGGCTACGCTGGGGAATGAGCAGTTCTTC. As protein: CASSEARGATLGNEQFF.